One sample yielded the 6 T cell receptor beta chains listed below, sequenced in a study of T cells in Graves' hyperthyroidism and ophthalmopathy. Researchers took RNA transcripts and amplified the TCR beta CDR3 regions from them. The primer set for the first-round RT-PCR of the TCR CDR3 was HTBI. From the multiplex PCR reads, TCRdb called clonotypes with MiXCR, one entry per CDR3 protein. Of 350,000 to 450,000 distinct CDR3 sequences listed, roughly 13% were seen once; the top ten hold approximately 9.9%. Sequenced sample: blood. The receptor source for this set is an older woman with Graves' hyperthyroidism.

This clonotype was observed once. Possible read error: a much larger clone is one base away. This chain joins TRBV18 and TRBJ2-5; D call uncertain. Germline V lookup: CDR1 KGHSH, CDR2 LQKENI. V was trimmed by 1 base and J by 1 base, leaving 7 bases between them. CDR3 length equals 14 residues. This CDR3 reads CASSPQGSQETQYF. CDR3 DNA: TGTGCCAGCTCACCACAGGGATCCCAAGAGACCCAGTACTTC.

The CDR3 sequence: CASSLEYSTGELFF. The CDR3 coding sequence is TGTGCCAGCAGCTTAGAGTACAGCACCGGGGAGCTGTTTTTT. V gene TRBV7-9 combines with J gene TRBJ2-2, with D unclear. Germline CDR1 and CDR2: SEHNR and FQNEAQ (reference sequence). Trimming took 1 base from V and 4 from J, leaving 7 bases between them. The CDR3 is 14 residues long.

This chain's CDR3 is CASSLWGARSGNTIYF. CDR3 nucleotide sequence: TGTGCCAGCAGCTTATGGGGGGCCCGCTCTGGAAACACCATATATTTT. This rearrangement joins TRBV7-2 to TRBJ1-3; D might be TRBD1 (6 bases). Trimming shortened V by 2 bases and J by 0 bases, and 11 bases separated the two germline ends. This CDR3 spans 16 amino acids. The germline V gene encodes CDR1 SGHTA and CDR2 FQGNSA.

J is TRBJ1-6 and V is TRBV4-1, with D uncertain. Trimming cost V 6 bases and J 10 bases, with 10 bases left between them. From germline, CDR1 is MGHRA and CDR2 YSYEKL. The CDR3 runs 12 residues. This CDR3 is CASRGPSSPLHF. The CDR3 nucleotides read TGCGCCAGCAGAGGCCCGAGCTCACCCCTCCACTTT.

This clonotype was found many times. This chain uses TRBV29-1 with TRBJ1-1; the D is unclear. With 0 bases removed from V and 4 bases from J, the gap between germline ends came to 12 bases. Looked up from germline, CDR1 is SQVTM and CDR2 is ANQGSEA. This CDR3 contains 14 residues. The CDR3 loop is CSVEEGYLSTEAFF. CDR3 nucleotides: TGCAGCGTTGAAGAAGGGTATTTGAGCACTGAAGCTTTCTTT.

On this clonotype: A read error may account for a junction end that differs from germline. This rearrangement joins TRBV6-1 to TRBJ1-1; maybe TRBD1 (5 bases). Looked up from germline, CDR1 is MNHNS and CDR2 is SASEGT. The CDR3 is 14 amino acids. The DNA of the CDR3 is TGTGCCAGCTGTGATGAAGCAGGGTGCACTGAAGCTTTCTTT. Residues: CASCDEAGCTEAFF.